The following is a T cell receptor (beta chain) sequence with its context. The target antigen is unknown. TCRdb processed the reads anew with MiXCR; each CDR3 protein has one entry. The sample records 300,000 to 400,000 distinct CDR3 sequences, about 25% being singletons. The sample belongs to a study of T cell repertoires in cytomegalovirus infection. Whole-study findings and limits: HLA-C-restricted TCR beta clonotypes specific for CMV led the ex vivo response.

With 4 bases clipped from V and 8 bases from J, the junction kept 6 bases outside the gene matches. Germline lookup yields CDR1 SGHRS and CDR2 YFSETQ. CDR3 size: 13 residues. The material was cultured PBMCs, obtained from culture after CMV antigen stimulation. The source of this sequence is a human donor in good health (CMV status not recorded). Some clones in this sample may be carry-over from other donors' samples. The chain uses TRBV5-1 and TRBJ2-1; 7 nucleotides line up with TRBD2. The CDR3 DNA is TGCGCCAGCAGCAAGAGACTAGCCTATGAGCAGTTCTTC. Amino acids: CASSKRLAYEQFF. Full variable domain (rest looked up from reference TRBV5-1 and TRBJ2-1): KAGVTQTPRYLIKTRGQQVTLSCSPISGHRSVSWYQQTPGQGLQFLFEYFSETQRNKGNFPGRFSGRQFSNSRSEMNVSTLELGDSALYLCASSKRLAYEQFFGPGTRLTVL.